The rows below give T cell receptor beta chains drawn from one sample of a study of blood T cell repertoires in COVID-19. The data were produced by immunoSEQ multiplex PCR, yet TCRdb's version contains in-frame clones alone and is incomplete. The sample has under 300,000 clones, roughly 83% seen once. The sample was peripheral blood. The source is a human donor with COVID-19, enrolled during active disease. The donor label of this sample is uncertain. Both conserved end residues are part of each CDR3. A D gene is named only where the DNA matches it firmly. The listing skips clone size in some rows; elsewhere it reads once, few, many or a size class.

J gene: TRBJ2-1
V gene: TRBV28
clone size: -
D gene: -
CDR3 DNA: TGTGCCAGCAGTCCGCCCTCTAGGAATGAGCAGTTCTTC
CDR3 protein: CASSPPSRNEQFF

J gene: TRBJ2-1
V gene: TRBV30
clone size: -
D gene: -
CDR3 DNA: TGTGCCTGGAGTGTGAGGAGGGACAATGAGCAGTTCTTC
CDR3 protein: CAWSVRRDNEQFF

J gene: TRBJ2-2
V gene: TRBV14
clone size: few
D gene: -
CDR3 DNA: TGTGCCAGCAGCCAGGAGTACAGGGTGGATACCGGGGAGCTGTTTTTT
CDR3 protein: CASSQEYRVDTGELFF

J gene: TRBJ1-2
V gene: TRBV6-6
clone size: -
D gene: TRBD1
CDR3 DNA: TGTGCCAGCACCCCCCGGGACAGATCCTATGGCTACACCTTC
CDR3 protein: CASTPRDRSYGYTF

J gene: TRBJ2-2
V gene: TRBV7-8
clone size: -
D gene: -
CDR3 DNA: TGTGCCAGCAGCTTAGCATTAGCGGACTACACCGGGGAGCTGTTTTTT
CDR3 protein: CASSLALADYTGELFF

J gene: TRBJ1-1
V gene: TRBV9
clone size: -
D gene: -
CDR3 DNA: TGTGCCAGCAGCGTAGATCCCATTACGCAGGTTGAAGCTTTCTTT
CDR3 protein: CASSVDPITQVEAFF

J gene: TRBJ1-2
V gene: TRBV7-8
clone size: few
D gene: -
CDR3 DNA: TGTGCCAGCAGCTTATTTCCTCCCTATGGCTACACCTTC
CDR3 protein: CASSLFPPYGYTF

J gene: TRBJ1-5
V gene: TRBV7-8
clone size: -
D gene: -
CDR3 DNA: TGTGCCAGCAGCCATGGCCTTATAGCACAGCCCCAGCATTTT
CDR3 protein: CASSHGLIAQPQHF

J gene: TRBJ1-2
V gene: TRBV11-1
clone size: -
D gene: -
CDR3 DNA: TGTGCCAGCAGCTATGACAGGCCTAACGAATATGGCTACACCTTC
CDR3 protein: CASSYDRPNEYGYTF

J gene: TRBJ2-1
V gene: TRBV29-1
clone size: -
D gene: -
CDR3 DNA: TGCAGCGGGGGGGTAGCCGTCGGCAATGAGCAGTTCTTC
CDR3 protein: CSGGVAVGNEQFF

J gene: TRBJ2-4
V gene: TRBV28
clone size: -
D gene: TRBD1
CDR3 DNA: TGTGCCAGCAGAGGGGACAGCAAACCCAAAAACATTCAGTACTTC
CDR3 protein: CASRGDSKPKNIQYF

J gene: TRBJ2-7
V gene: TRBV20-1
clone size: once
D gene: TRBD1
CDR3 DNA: TGCAGTGCTAGTAGGGACAGAGCCTACGAGCAGTACTTC
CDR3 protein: CSASRDRAYEQYF

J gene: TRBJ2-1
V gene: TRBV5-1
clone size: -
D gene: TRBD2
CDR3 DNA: TGCGCCAGCAGCTTTACTAGCGGCAGCTCCTACAATGAGCAGTTCTTC
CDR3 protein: CASSFTSGSSYNEQFF